This TCR beta chain was documented in a study of cytomegalovirus exposure and HLA in healthy donors. General study points: Owing to their indistinguishability, certain V segments, notably TRBV6-2 and TRBV6-3, were excluded. According to a later analysis, donors in an Asian-associated ancestry cluster reportedly had fewer N-insertions than the approximately 730-donor mean. A prior analysis recorded that most TCR beta V segments were productive about 87% or about 30% of the time. The records held CMV serostatus as the only immune exposure information.

On this clone itself: Antigen unknown.

The CDR3 runs 16 residues. Germline V gene data show CDR1 as MNHEY and CDR2 as SMNVEV (reference sequence). With V trimmed by 4 bases and J by 9 bases, 10 bases remained unmatched. The study ran its PCR with 60 Vbeta and 13 Jbeta primers. Sequencing was performed with immunoSEQ multiplex PCR; in TCRdb, only in-frame clones are kept and a portion is missing. This sample has about 130,000 clones, with about 80% found just once. This sequence joins TRBV27 and TRBJ1-6; 9 bases agree with TRBD1. The sequenced sample was PBMCs. The receptor was isolated from a man aged 35 to 55 in good health and CMV-seronegative. CDR3 nucleotides: TGTGCCAGCAGTTCACTCCCGGGACAGGGAGTTTCACCCCTCCACTTT. It translates to CASSSLPGQGVSPLHF.